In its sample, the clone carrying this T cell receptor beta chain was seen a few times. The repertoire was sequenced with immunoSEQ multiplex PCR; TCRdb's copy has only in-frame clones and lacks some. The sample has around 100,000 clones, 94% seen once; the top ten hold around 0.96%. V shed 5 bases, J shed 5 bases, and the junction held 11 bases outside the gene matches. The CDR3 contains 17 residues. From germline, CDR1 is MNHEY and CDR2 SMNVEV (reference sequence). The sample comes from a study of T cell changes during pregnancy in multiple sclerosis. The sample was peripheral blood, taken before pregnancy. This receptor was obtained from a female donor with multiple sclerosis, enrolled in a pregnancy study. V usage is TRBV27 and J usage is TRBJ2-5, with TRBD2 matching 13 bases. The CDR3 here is CASSPTSGRAGWETQYF. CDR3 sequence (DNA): TGTGCCAGCAGTCCAACTAGCGGGAGGGCCGGTTGGGAGACCCAGTACTTC.